This T cell receptor (beta chain) emerged from a study of radiotherapy plus CTLA-4 blockade in lung cancer. In the study overall: There were objective responses in 18% of patients, and 31% had disease control.

Germline-derived CDR1 and CDR2 are SEHNR and FQNEAQ (reference sequence). The CDR3 loop spans 15 amino acids. Profiled with immunoSEQ multiplex PCR; TCRdb holds only in-frame clones, not every one. Counted here are tens of thousands of clones, 77% occurring once; the ten biggest clones make up around 2.4%. A remark on this clone: Its specificity is not known.

The study, taken as a whole, reports: Clones of tumor-derived TCRs expanded in blood after radiotherapy plus ipilimumab. Dynamics of early blood T cell clones, together with interferon-beta, were reportedly the best predictors of response.

Patients in the study, people with chemo-refractory metastatic non-small-cell lung cancer, received focal radiation plus ipilimumab CTLA-4 blockade. This specimen consisted of peripheral blood, obtained from a patient treated with radiotherapy plus ipilimumab. The V and J genes are TRBV7-9 and TRBJ2-5; no clear D gene. The J call may be wrong; the DNA end is better matched by TRBJ2-7. The source of this sequence is a human donor with non-small cell lung cancer whose response to radiotherapy plus ipilimumab could not be evaluated. In DNA, the CDR3 is TGTGCCAGCAGCAGCTTTGTCTCACCCTTCGCCGAGCAGTACTTC. Protein: CASSSFVSPFAEQYF.